In its sample, the clone carrying this T cell receptor beta chain was seen once. Constant-segment-primed 5'RACE gave TCR alpha and TCR beta cDNA libraries with sample barcodes and UMIs. TCRdb reprocessed the 5' RACE reads with MiXCR, giving one entry per CDR3 protein. The table lists a few hundred thousand distinct CDR3 sequences, roughly 13% of them singletons. The data belong to a study of T-cell memory formation after mild COVID-19. About the research overall: TCR clusters showed largely donor specificity.

CDR1 is KGHSH and CDR2 is LQKENI in the germline V gene. CDR3 length: 15 residues. V was pared by 3 bases and J by 0 bases, with 2 bases of the junction left unmatched. This sequence joins TRBV18 and TRBJ2-3; 8 bases map to TRBD2. Input material: PBMCs or a T cell subset sorted from them (not recorded which). This TCR came from a man aged 18 to 30 who had mild COVID-19 (a few samples of this study predate the infection). Cell type and time point are not known. In nucleotides, the CDR3 is TGTGCCAGCTCACCTGTAGCGGGGAGCACAGATACGCAGTATTTT. This gives the protein CASSPVAGSTDTQYF.